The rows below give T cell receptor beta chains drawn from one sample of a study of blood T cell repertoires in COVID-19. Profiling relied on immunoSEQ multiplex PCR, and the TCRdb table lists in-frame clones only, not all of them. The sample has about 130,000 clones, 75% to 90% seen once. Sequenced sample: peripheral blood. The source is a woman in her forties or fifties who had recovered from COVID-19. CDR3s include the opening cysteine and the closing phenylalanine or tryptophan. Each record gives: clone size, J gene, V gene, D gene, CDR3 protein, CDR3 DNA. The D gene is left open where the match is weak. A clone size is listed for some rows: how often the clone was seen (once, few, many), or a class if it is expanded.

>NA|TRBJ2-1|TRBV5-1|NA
CASSLASGDGQFF
TGCGCCAGCAGCTTGGCCTCGGGGGATGGGCAGTTCTTC
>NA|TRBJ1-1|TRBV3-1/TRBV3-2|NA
CASSQDHRGWITEAFF
TGTGCCAGCAGCCAAGACCATCGGGGGTGGATAACTGAAGCTTTCTTT
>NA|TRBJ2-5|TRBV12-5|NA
CASGSGGSWETQYF
TGTGCTAGTGGATCTGGTGGGAGTTGGGAGACCCAGTACTTC
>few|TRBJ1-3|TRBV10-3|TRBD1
CAVTGESGNTIYF
TGTGCCGTAACAGGGGAGTCTGGAAACACCATATATTTT
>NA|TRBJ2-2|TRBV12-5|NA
CASGSRPGSRGTGELFF
TGTGCTAGTGGTTCCCGCCCCGGATCGCGGGGCACCGGGGAGCTGTTTTTT
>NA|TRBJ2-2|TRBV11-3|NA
CASSLAGDTGELFF
TGTGCCAGCAGCTTAGCAGGGGACACCGGGGAGCTGTTTTTT
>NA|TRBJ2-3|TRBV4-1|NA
CASSLQLGVTDTQYF
TGCGCCAGCAGCCTGCAACTCGGGGTCACAGATACGCAGTATTTT
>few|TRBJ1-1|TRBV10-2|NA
CASSDTPNTEAFF
TGCGCCAGCAGTGATACACCGAACACTGAAGCTTTCTTT
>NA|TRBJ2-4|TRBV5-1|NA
CASSLMGQGYDIQYF
TGCGCCAGCAGCTTGATGGGGCAGGGCTACGACATTCAGTACTTC
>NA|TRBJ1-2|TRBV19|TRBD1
CASSIRTGTGDYGYTF
TGTGCCAGTAGTATACGCACCGGGACAGGGGACTATGGCTACACCTTC
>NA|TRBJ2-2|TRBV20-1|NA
CSAGRPGELFF
TGCAGTGCAGGGAGACCCGGGGAGCTGTTTTTT
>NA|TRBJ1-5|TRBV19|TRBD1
CAVGRRTGGENQPQHF
TGTGCCGTAGGTAGAAGAACAGGGGGCGAAAATCAGCCCCAGCATTTT
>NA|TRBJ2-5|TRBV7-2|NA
CASSSRRAGIGGETQYF
TGTGCCAGCAGCTCCCGCCGAGCTGGGATTGGGGGGGAGACCCAGTACTTC
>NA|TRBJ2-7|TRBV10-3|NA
CAITPSAGPYEQYF
TGTGCCATCACGCCCAGCGCCGGTCCCTACGAGCAGTACTTC
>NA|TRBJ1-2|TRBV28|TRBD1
CASSRDSNYGYTF
TGTGCCAGCAGCAGGGACAGCAACTATGGCTACACCTTC
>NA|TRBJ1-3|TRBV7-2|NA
CASSPNAGAGNTIYF
TGTGCCAGCAGCCCTAATGCAGGGGCTGGAAACACCATATATTTT
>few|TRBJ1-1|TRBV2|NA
CASTGNTEAFF
TGTGCCAGCACAGGGAACACTGAAGCTTTCTTT
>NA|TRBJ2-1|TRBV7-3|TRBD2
CASSLLASGGQFF
TGTGCCAGCAGCTTATTGGCTAGCGGGGGTCAGTTCTTC
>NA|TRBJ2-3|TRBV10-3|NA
CAISEGRDTQYF
TGTGCCATCAGTGAGGGGCGAGATACGCAGTATTTT
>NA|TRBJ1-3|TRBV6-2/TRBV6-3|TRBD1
CASSYPIRQGGNTIYF
TGTGCCAGCAGTTATCCCATTCGACAGGGAGGAAACACCATATATTTT
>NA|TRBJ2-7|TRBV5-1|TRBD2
CASSLAGGHSYEQYF
TGCGCCAGCAGCTTAGCGGGAGGCCACTCCTACGAGCAGTACTTC
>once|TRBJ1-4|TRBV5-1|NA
CASSQTGVNEKLFF
TGCGCCAGCAGCCAGACAGGAGTTAATGAAAAACTGTTTTTT
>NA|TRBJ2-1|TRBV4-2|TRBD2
CASSQDTSGGAGEQFF
TGTGCCAGCAGCCAAGATACTAGCGGGGGGGCAGGTGAGCAGTTCTTC
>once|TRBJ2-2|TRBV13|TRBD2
CASSHRSGAGELFF
TGTGCCAGCAGCCACCGGAGCGGGGCCGGGGAGCTGTTTTTT
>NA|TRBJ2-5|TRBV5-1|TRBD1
CASKLPGQGETQYF
TGCGCCAGCAAACTACCGGGACAGGGGGAGACCCAGTACTTC
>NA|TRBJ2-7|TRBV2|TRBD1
CAITDRGEQYF
TGTGCCATCACGGACAGGGGAGAGCAGTACTTC
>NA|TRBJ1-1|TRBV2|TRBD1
CASSAVGTGFEAFF
TGTGCCAGCAGTGCTGTGGGGACAGGGTTTGAAGCTTTCTTT
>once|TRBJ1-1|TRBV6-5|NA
CASSPQGTEAFF
TGTGCCAGCAGCCCCCAGGGAACTGAAGCTTTCTTT
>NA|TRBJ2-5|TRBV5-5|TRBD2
CASSFAGGLGETQYF
TGTGCCAGCAGCTTTGCGGGGGGGCTGGGAGAGACCCAGTACTTC
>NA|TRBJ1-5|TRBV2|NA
CASRQGSNQPQHF
TGTGCCAGCAGGCAGGGGAGCAATCAGCCCCAGCATTTT
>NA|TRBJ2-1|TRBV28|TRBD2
CVVTVAGGYNEQFF
TGTGTCGTAACTGTAGCGGGTGGGTACAATGAGCAGTTCTTC
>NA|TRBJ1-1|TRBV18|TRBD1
CASSPQPGGNTEAFF
TGTGCCAGCTCACCACAGCCAGGGGGGAACACTGAAGCTTTCTTT
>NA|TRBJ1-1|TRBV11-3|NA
CASSIRGRGNTEAFF
TGTGCCAGCAGTATTAGAGGGCGGGGGAACACTGAAGCTTTCTTT
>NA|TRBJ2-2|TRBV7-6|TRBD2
CASSPTSVSTGELFF
TGTGCCAGCAGCCCGACTAGCGTCTCCACCGGGGAGCTGTTTTTT
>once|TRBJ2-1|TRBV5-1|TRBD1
CASSEGQGNEQFF
TGCGCCAGCAGCGAGGGACAGGGGAATGAGCAGTTCTTC
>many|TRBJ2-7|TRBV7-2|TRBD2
CASSRTSGSYEQYF
TGTGCCAGCAGCCGGACTAGCGGGAGCTACGAGCAGTACTTC
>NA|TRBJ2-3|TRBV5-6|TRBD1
CASSLGTGSVVTQYF
TGTGCCAGCAGTCTCGGGACAGGGTCTGTCGTTACGCAGTATTTT
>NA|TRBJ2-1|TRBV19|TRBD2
CASSKLASYNEQFF
TGTGCCAGTAGTAAACTAGCGTCGTACAATGAGCAGTTCTTC
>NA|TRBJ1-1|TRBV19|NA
CASRGGAVNTEAFF
TGTGCCAGCCGCGGGGGGGCGGTGAACACTGAAGCTTTCTTT
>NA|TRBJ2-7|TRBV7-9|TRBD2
CASRTGTSSREQYF
TGTGCCAGCAGGACCGGGACTAGCTCCCGCGAGCAGTACTTC
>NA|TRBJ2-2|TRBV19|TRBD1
CASSMGGTGSTGELFF
TGTGCCAGTAGTATGGGAGGGACAGGGAGCACCGGGGAGCTGTTTTTT
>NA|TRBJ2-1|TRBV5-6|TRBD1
CASSFPLRDRVRNEQFF
TGTGCCAGCAGCTTTCCCCTCCGGGACAGGGTGAGAAATGAGCAGTTCTTC
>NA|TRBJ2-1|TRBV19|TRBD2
CATSRGSSYNEQFF
TGTGCCACCTCGCGGGGGAGCTCCTACAATGAGCAGTTCTTC
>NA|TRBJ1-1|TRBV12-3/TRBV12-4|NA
CASKPRNTEAFF
TGTGCCAGCAAACCTAGGAACACTGAAGCTTTCTTT
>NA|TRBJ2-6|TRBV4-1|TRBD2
CASSQRPSGGASGANVLTF
TGCGCCAGCAGCCAGCGCCCTAGCGGGGGGGCATCTGGGGCCAACGTCCTGACTTTC
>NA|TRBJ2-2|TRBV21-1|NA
CASSKEATSGPSNTGELFF
TGTGCCAGCAGCAAAGAGGCGACTAGCGGACCCTCAAACACCGGGGAGCTGTTTTTT
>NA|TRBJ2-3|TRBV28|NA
CASSPPLGVDTQYF
TGTGCCAGCAGTCCCCCTCTAGGGGTGGATACGCAGTATTTT
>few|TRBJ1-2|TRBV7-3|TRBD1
CASSPGQGGYGYTF
TGTGCCAGCAGCCCAGGACAGGGCGGCTATGGCTACACCTTC
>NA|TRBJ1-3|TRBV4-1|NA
CASSPQGSGNTIYF
TGCGCCAGCAGCCCCCAGGGATCTGGAAACACCATATATTTT
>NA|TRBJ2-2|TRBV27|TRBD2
CASSLNPLAGSTGELFF
TGTGCCAGCAGTTTAAACCCACTAGCGGGATCGACCGGGGAGCTGTTTTTT
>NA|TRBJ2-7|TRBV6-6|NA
CASSPDSRSYEQYF
TGTGCCAGCAGCCCAGACAGCAGGTCCTACGAGCAGTACTTC
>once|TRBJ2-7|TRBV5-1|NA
CASSAPGDEQYF
TGCGCCAGCAGCGCTCCGGGGGACGAGCAGTACTTC
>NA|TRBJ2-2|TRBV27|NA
CASSPLVNTGELFF
TGTGCCAGCAGTCCGCTAGTCAACACCGGGGAGCTGTTTTTT
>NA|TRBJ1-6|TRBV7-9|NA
CASSLPNSPLHF
TGTGCCAGCAGCTTACCAAATTCACCCCTCCACTTT
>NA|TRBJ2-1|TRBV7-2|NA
CASSLRGNYNEQFF
TGTGCCAGCAGCTTACGAGGGAATTACAATGAGCAGTTCTTC
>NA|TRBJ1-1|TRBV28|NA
CATHPSGEVNTEAFF
TGTGCCACCCACCCCTCGGGGGAGGTGAACACTGAAGCTTTCTTT
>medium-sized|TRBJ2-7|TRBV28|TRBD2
CASSSGGRAYEQYF
TGTGCCAGCAGTTCGGGGGGGAGGGCCTACGAGCAGTACTTC